Detailed here is one TCR beta chain. Its antigen specificity is not known. Base qualities are missing; no much larger clone stands one base away. This entry belongs to a study of blood T cell repertoires in COVID-19 (dated by TCRdb to the early 2020s). Study-level background: Samples from collaborators originated in the United States, Italy and Spain and spanned both the acute and convalescent phases of COVID-19. A de-identified subject ID, COVID-19 status, age in years and sex were almost always included in the sample metadata. The dataset comprised deeply sampled blood TCRbeta repertoires from subjects exposed to, actively infected with, or recovered from COVID-19. The material from the prospective study consisted of cDNA or gDNA derived from T cells, B-cell-depleted T cells, or PBMCs. Samples were obtained from the ongoing ImmuneRACE study (first 160 participants) and from about 1,300 subjects provided by 6 global collaborators. A freely available public database, intended as a resource for researchers studying the immune response to SARS-CoV-2, is where the repertoires were released. HLA class I and class II types, where available, came from metadata supplied by the sample provider rather than from assay-based typing. Study-wide findings and limitations: The amount of clinical and demographic metadata varied by source and participant and was provided uncurated.

TCRbeta CDR3 regions were amplified from genomic DNA using the immunoSEQ Assay, a bias-controlled multiplex PCR. In the authors' own workflow: Within the assay, amplification of reference gene primers was used to estimate how many nucleated cells each sample contained. To quantify the absolute abundance of each unique TCRbeta CDR3 rearrangement, sequence reads were collapsed and filtered. For each sample, productive Simpson clonality was calculated as the square root of Simpson's diversity index over productive rearrangements. Held by TCRdb, this immuneACCESS table contains in-frame sequences only and omits some clones. Under half of the omission traces to an unresolved V gene where checked; the cause of the rest is unknown. V and J calls and clone size are as listed in that table; D and trimming were resolved from the DNA. The sample data list fewer than 75,000 clones, and 70% to 90% of these were observed just once. Together, the top ten hold around 3.9% of the sample.

The collaborating institutions used their own protocols to collect whole blood in K2EDTA tubes. For TCRbeta analysis, collaborators shipped samples as frozen whole blood, isolated PBMCs, or DNA extracted from either of those sample types. This receptor was identified in a man between 65 and 80 years old with acute or convalescent COVID-19. Specimen: peripheral blood.

The DNA sequence is as follows: TGTGCCTGGAGTGTACAGGGAGGGGAAAAACTGTTTTTT. Its translation is CAWSVQGGEKLFF. The chain employs TRBV30 and TRBJ1-4, with TRBD1 as a weak D call on 6 bases. The CDR3 goes from the cysteine to the phenylalanine over 13 residues. Left in the record is the CDR3 DNA by itself, 39 bases read in frame from the first base. CDR1 GTSNPN and CDR2 SVGIG are derived from the germline V gene (reference sequence). Cut back by 0 bases and 8 bases, the V and J ends lie 10 bases apart. The CDR3 plus the reference TRBV30 and TRBJ1-4 genes for the other parts give the full variable domain: SQTIHQWPATLVQPVGSPLSLECTVEGTSNPNLYWYRQAAGRGLQLLFYSVGIGQISSEVPQNLSASRPQDRQFILSSKKLLLSDSGFYLCAWSVQGGEKLFFGSGTQLSVL.